Listed here are 13 T cell receptor beta chains from one sample, sequenced in a study of T cells in women clearing cervical HPV infection. The method was immunoSEQ multiplex PCR; TCRdb's version includes in-frame clones alone and lacks a portion of them. The sample data list about 40,000 clones. The sequenced sample consisted of blood buffy coat. These receptors originate from a woman aged 18 to 75 with a cervical HPV16 infection that either progressed to CIN3+ or cleared (not recorded which).

Turning to this clone: The read ends 3 residues shy of where the CDR3 ends; the end is completed using the germline J gene. The rearrangement joins TRBV7-3 to TRBJ2-5; no clear D gene. Germline CDR1 and CDR2: SGHTA and FQGTGA. The germline V and J ends were trimmed by 2 bases and 5 bases, with 12 bases remaining between them. This CDR3 comprises 14 residues. The CDR3 DNA, read in part, is TGTGCCAGCAGCTTATTAAAAGGGTCGGAGACC. This sequence encodes CASSLLKGSET. The complete CDR3 sequence is CASSLLKGSETQYF.

With respect to this clone: The CDR3 end is not reached by the read, which stops 3 residues before it; the germline J gene fills it in. This rearrangement joins TRBV2 to TRBJ1-3, with 8 bases matching TRBD1. V lost 8 bases and J lost 0; bases outside the gene matches: 3. This CDR3 spans 14 amino acids. CDR1 is SNHLY and CDR2 is FYNNEI in the germline V gene. CDR3 DNA, as far as it was read: TGTGCCAGCCCGACAGGGGACTCTGGAAACACC. Protein product: CASPTGDSGNT. The whole CDR3 protein reads CASPTGDSGNTIYF.

CDR3 residues: CSVDGGTGGGVDGYTF. The sequenced part of the CDR3 DNA is TGCAGCGTTGATGGGGGGACAGGGGGCGGAGTTGATGGC. The chain links TRBV29-1 to TRBJ1-2, with TRBD1 matching over 12 bases. The read is 3 residues too short to cover the CDR3 end, so that end is filled in from the germline J gene. Germline V gives CDR1 SQVTM, CDR2 ANQGSEA. Trimming at V came to 3 bases and at J to 6 bases, leaving 11 bases not matched to a gene. CDR3 length: 16 residues.

Points on this clone: The read halts 3 residues ahead of the CDR3 end, with the missing end drawn from the germline J gene. This same CDR3 is encoded by further DNA sequences in the sample. V is TRBV14 and J is TRBJ2-7, with D perhaps TRBD1 (5 bases). Trimming left V 1 base short and J 1 base short, with 11 bases between. Germline CDR1 reads SGHDN; CDR2 reads FVKESK. This CDR3 has 15 amino acids. CDR3 residues: CASSQVGQGSYEQYF. The CDR3 DNA, read in part, is TGTGCCAGCAGCCAAGTAGGCCAGGGATCCTACGAG.

Regarding this clone: The CDR3 goes on 3 residues after the read ends, and that part is filled in from the germline J gene. The V and J genes are TRBV20-1 and TRBJ1-5; the match to TRBD1 covers 7 bases. In germline, CDR1 is DFQATT, CDR2 SNEGSKA (reference sequence). The CDR3 runs 14 residues. Unmatched junction bases numbered 1, after V lost 1 base and J lost 1 base. Partial CDR3 DNA: TGCAGTGCTAGAGGCAGGGGGAGCAATCAGCCC. Translated: CSARGRGSNQP. The whole CDR3 protein is CSARGRGSNQPQHF.

This CDR3 is CSVEVQGSDTQYF. The CDR3 bases that were read are TGCAGCGTTGAAGTCCAGGGCTCAGATACG. The V call is TRBV29-1, the J call TRBJ2-3; D perhaps matches TRBD1 (5 bases). The read finishes 3 residues shy of the CDR3 end, and the germline J gene is used to complete it. The V and J ends lost 1 base and 4 bases respectively, with 9 bases between them. CDR3 length: 13 residues. CDR1 is SQVTM and CDR2 is ANQGSEA in the germline V gene.

With respect to this clone: The observed sequence ends 3 residues before the CDR3 terminus, with the missing tail filled in from the germline J gene. The chain is built from TRBV5-1 and TRBJ1-1; D unclear. CDR1 SGHRS and CDR2 YFSETQ come from the germline V gene. The CDR3 loop spans 18 amino acids. V was shortened by 4 bases and J by 1 base, with 23 bases between the two germline ends. Partial CDR3 DNA: TGCGCCAGCAGCCCCTACCAGTCTACCCAGGCCCCGAACACTGAA. Its translation is CASSPYQSTQAPNTE. Given in full, the CDR3 is CASSPYQSTQAPNTEAFF.

On this clone: From the germline J gene comes the end of the CDR3, since the read stops 3 residues before it. V is TRBV5-6 and J is TRBJ1-1; weak D call: TRBD1 (5 bases). Germline loops: CDR1 SGHDT, CDR2 YYEEEE. Trimming pared 0 bases from V and 5 bases from J, leaving 11 bases between. This CDR3 has 14 amino acids. CDR3 DNA (partial): TGTGCCAGCAGCTTGGGGGCGGGGGAGACTGAA. Its translation is CASSLGAGETE. The whole CDR3 protein reads CASSLGAGETEAFF.

Turning to this clone: Sequencing ends 3 residues short of the CDR3 end; the germline J gene provides the rest. The V gene is TRBV11-2, the J gene TRBJ2-3, with unresolved D. The V gene lost 5 bases and the J gene lost 1 base, with 10 bases spanning the gap. CDR1 and CDR2 (germline): SGHAT, FQNNGV. The CDR3 runs 14 residues. CDR3 DNA (partial): TGTGCCAGCAGCCGACATGTTGGCACAGATACG. Encoded protein: CASSRHVGTDT. The CDR3 in full is CASSRHVGTDTQYF.

The CDR3 protein is CASSHEERAASYEQYF. CDR3 DNA (partial): TGCGCCAGCAGCCATGAAGAAAGGGCAGCATCCTACGAG. V is TRBV4-1 and J is TRBJ2-7; D unresolved. The CDR3 is cut off 3 residues early in the read; its end comes from the germline J gene. The CDR3 totals 16 residues. Germline V lookup: CDR1 MGHRA, CDR2 YSYEKL. V was trimmed by 3 bases and J by 1 base, leaving 16 bases between them.

As concerns this clone: With the read ending 3 residues before the CDR3 end, the germline J gene is used to fill in that end. The V and J genes are TRBV7-9 and TRBJ1-2; a possible D gene is TRBD1 (6 bases). Trimming took off 1 base at V and 4 bases at J, with 13 bases between the two ends. The length of the CDR3 is 15 residues. The germline gives CDR1 SEHNR, CDR2 FQNEAQ (reference sequence). The CDR3 DNA, read in part, is TGTGCCAGCAGCTTAGAGGGGGGGCTGGGCTATGGC. This gives the protein CASSLEGGLGYG. The CDR3 as a whole reads CASSLEGGLGYGYTF.

To note about this clone: The CDR3 extends 3 residues past the end of the read, so its final part is completed from the germline J gene. The chain carries TRBV19 and TRBJ1-5, with D unclear. Trimming pared 1 base from V and 3 bases from J, leaving 13 bases between. Germline V gene lookup returns CDR1 LNHDA and CDR2 SQIVND (reference sequence). CDR3 length: 16 amino acids. CDR3 DNA (partial): TGTGCCAGTAGTATAGGAAGAGGGCAGGTCAATCAGCCC. Translation gives CASSIGRGQVNQP. The entire CDR3 is CASSIGRGQVNQPQHF.

Regarding this clone: The observed sequence ends 3 residues before the CDR3 terminus, with the missing tail filled in from the germline J gene. The chain uses TRBV7-3 and TRBJ2-5, with 8 bases lining up with TRBD1. V lost 5 bases, J lost 2 bases, and 7 bases stayed unmatched. The germline V gene has CDR1 SGHTA and CDR2 FQGTGA. There are 15 residues in the CDR3. The DNA read from the CDR3 is TGTGCCAGCAGCCAGGGACAGGAGTTTCAAGAGACC. Protein sequence: CASSQGQEFQET. The full CDR3 sequence reads CASSQGQEFQETQYF.